This T cell receptor beta chain was identified in a study of blood T cells in healthy people across ages (dated by TCRdb to between 2015 and 2017). Regarding the research as a whole: In model experiments, template switching captured about one uniquely barcoded TCR beta cDNA molecule for every two T cells. The study measured age-related changes in TCR beta repertoire diversity using deep sequencing normalized with unique cDNA molecular identifiers. The donors were divided into four age groups: young (average around 16 years), middle-aged (approximately 42), aged (roughly 66) and long-lived (roughly 82). To avoid experimental bias, donors of different ages were randomly spread across the sequencing lanes. For two donors (one aged 18 to 29 and one aged 80 or older), the study analyzed two additional independent replicas of 1 million unique cDNA reads from the same blood draw.

The investigation overall reported the following: Observed TCR beta diversity correlated strongly with the percentage of naive T cells measured by flow cytometry. As age increased, observed TCR beta diversity per million T cells dropped in a roughly linear way, and a significant reduction was already evident by age 40. Compared with the aged group, more naive CD4+ T cells, fewer expanded clones and increased TCR diversity were shown by the long-lived group, suggesting age selection. Donor CMV infection status was unknown, potentially confounding age-related changes in expanded clonotypes. Estimates of total diversity based on one million sequenced T cells were regarded as lower bounds and as underestimates. Since profiling was done on bulk unsorted PBMCs, naive and antigen-experienced compartments could not be conclusively compared.

About this clonotype: The antigen it binds to is not known. Base-call qualities are not available, and no considerably larger clone is one nucleotide away.

The donors were 40 or so Caucasian individuals from Russia, aged roughly 6 to 100 years, who were systemically healthy. Roughly 10 milliliters of peripheral blood were collected from each donor into EDTA-treated Vacutainer tubes. PBMCs were isolated by Ficoll-Paque density-gradient centrifugation, with at least 7 million obtained per sample. Total RNA was extracted from PBMCs with Trizol reagent, with at least 6 micrograms obtained per sample. The percentages of naive CD45RAhigh/CD27high T cells were determined by flow cytometry on a PBMC aliquot from every donor. Library preparation was by 5' RACE. The sequencing machine was an Illumina HiSeq 2500. A second PCR of about 7 to 12 cycles was run with a J-beta primer mix and a sample-barcoded 5' primer. Each TCR beta cDNA molecule received a unique molecular identifier from a template-switch 5' adaptor carrying 12 random nucleotides. At least 2.5 million CDR3-containing paired-end reads were obtained from each sample. All of the RNA was converted into first-strand cDNA using the Mint cDNA synthesis kit, with a TRBC-specific oligonucleotide serving as the primer. Following uracil-DNA glycosylase treatment, a first 18-cycle PCR with universal primers M1SS and BC2_uni_R was performed on all cDNA. Per the source publication's procedure: Each sample was normalized by randomly selecting 1 million high-quality reads, each carrying a distinct molecular identifier. Reads with shared molecular identifiers were discarded instead of being binned into consensus sequences. MiTCR, run with a Q25 quality threshold and the strictest error-elimination algorithm, handled CDR3 identification, clonotype clustering and error correction. Lower-bound total TCR beta diversity was estimated with a nonparametric unseen species model using Euler transformation. The public sequencing data were trimmed at Q25 with fastp and processed into clonotypes with MiXCR by TCRdb, which kept only in-frame beta chains. All rows with the same CDR3 protein become a single entry with the most common DNA and genes. These V and J calls are TCRdb output, not the study's own analysis. The sample table shows hundreds of thousands of distinct CDR3 sequences, and 58% are seen once. The top ten clonotypes cover roughly 34% of the sample.

Its CDR3 holds 13 amino acids, cysteine through phenylalanine. Solely the CDR3 DNA is kept, with 39 bases framed from the first base. CDR1 and CDR2, looked up from the germline V gene (reference sequence), are MNHEY and SMNVEV. V was cut back by 8 bases and J by 1 base, leaving a gap of 8 bases between them. The sequenced sample consisted of blood. The source of this sequence is a man between 60 and 70 years old in good health. This receptor chain uses TRBV27 and TRBJ2-2; too little of a D gene remains to name it. The nucleotides are TGTGCCAGCGAAAACGGGAACACCGGGGAGCTGTTTTTT. This is translated as CASENGNTGELFF.